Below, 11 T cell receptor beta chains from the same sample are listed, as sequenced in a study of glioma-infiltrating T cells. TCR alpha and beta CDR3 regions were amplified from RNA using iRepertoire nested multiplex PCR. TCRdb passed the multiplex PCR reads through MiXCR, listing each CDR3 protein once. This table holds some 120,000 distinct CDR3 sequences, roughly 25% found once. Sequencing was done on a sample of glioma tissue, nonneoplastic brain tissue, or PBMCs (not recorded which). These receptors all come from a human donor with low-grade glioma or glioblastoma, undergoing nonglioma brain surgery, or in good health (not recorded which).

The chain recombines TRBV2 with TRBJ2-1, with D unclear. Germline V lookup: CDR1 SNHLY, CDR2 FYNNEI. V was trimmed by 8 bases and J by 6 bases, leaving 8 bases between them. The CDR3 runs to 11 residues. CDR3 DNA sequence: TGTGCCAGCGGGTACCTCAATGAGCAGTTCTTC. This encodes CASGYLNEQFF.

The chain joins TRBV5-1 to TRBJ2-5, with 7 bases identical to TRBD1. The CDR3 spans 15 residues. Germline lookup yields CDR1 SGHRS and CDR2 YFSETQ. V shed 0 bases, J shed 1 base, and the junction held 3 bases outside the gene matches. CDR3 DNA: TGCGCCAGCAGCTTGGTGGGACAGCCCCAAGAGACCCAGTACTTC. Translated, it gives CASSLVGQPQETQYF.

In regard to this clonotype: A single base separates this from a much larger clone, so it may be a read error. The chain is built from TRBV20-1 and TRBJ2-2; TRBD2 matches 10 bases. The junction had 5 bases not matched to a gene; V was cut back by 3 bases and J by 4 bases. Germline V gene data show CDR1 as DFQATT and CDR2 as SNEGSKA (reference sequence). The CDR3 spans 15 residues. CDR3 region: CSARVVAGGTGELFF. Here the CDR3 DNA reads TGCAGTGCTAGGGTCGTAGCGGGAGGCACCGGGGAGCTGTTTTTT.

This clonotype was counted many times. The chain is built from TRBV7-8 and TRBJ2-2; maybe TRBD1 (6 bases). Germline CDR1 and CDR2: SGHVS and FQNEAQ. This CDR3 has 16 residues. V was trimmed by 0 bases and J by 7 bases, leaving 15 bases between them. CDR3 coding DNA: TGTGCCAGCAGCTTAGCTACCACAGGGATAGTCGGGGAGCTGTTTTTT. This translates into CASSLATTGIVGELFF.

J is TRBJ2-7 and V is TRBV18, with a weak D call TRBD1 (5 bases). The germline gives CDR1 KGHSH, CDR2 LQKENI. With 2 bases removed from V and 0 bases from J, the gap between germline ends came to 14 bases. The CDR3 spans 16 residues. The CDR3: CASSPTGAGSSYEQYF. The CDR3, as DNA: TGTGCCAGCTCACCAACTGGGGCAGGAAGCTCCTACGAGCAGTACTTC.

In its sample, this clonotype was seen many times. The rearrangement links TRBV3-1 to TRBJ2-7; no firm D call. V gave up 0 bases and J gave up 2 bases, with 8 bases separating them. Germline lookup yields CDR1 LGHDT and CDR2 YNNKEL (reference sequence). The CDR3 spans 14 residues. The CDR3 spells CASSQDRRPYEQYF. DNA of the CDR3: TGTGCCAGCAGCCAAGACAGGAGACCCTACGAGCAGTACTTC.

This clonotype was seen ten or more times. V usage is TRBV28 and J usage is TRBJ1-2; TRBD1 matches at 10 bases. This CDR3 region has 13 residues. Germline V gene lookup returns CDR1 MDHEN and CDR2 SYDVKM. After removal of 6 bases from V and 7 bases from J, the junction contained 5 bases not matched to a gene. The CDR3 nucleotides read TGTGCCAGCAGCACCGGGACAGGGGTTGGCTACACCTTC. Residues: CASSTGTGVGYTF.

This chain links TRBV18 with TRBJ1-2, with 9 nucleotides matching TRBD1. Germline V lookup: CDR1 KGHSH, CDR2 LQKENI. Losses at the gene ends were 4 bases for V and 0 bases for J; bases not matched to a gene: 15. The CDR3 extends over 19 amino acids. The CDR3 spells CASSLGTGRLRTSNYGYTF. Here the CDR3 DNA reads TGTGCCAGCTCACTCGGGACAGGGAGGTTGAGGACCTCTAACTATGGCTACACCTTC.

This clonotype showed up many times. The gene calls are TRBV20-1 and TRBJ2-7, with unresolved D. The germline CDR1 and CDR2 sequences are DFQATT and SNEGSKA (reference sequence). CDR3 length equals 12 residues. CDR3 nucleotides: TGCAGGGGGTCCGCGGAATTCTACGAGCAGTACTTC. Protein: CRGSAEFYEQYF.

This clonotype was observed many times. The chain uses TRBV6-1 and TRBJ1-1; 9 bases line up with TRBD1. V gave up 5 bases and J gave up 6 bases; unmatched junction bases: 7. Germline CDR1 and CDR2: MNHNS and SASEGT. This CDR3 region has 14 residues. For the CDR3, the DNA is TGTGCCAGCAGTCTACAGGGGGCCGGAGCTGAAGCTTTCTTT. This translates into CASSLQGAGAEAFF.

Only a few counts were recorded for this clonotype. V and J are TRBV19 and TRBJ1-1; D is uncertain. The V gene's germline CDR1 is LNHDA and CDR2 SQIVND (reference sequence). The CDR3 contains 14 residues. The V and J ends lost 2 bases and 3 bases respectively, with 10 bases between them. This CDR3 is CASSISGFYTEAFF. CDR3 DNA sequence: TGTGCCAGTAGTATATCTGGGTTTTACACTGAAGCTTTCTTT. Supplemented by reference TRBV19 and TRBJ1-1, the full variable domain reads DGGITQSPKYLFRKEGQNVTLSCEQNLNHDAMYWYRQDPGQGLRLIYYSQIVNDFQKGDIAEGYSVSREKKESFPLTVTSAQKNPTAFYLCASSISGFYTEAFFGQGTRLTVV.